This T cell receptor (beta chain) came from a study of blood T cell repertoires in COVID-19 (TCRdb year 2020). Looking at the study overall: The collaborator samples originated in the United States, Italy and Spain and spanned the acute and convalescent phases of COVID-19. The samples were drawn from the first 160 participants of the ongoing ImmuneRACE study and from 950 to 1,500 subjects provided by 6 global collaborators. The repertoires were released in a freely available public database meant as a resource for research on the immune response to SARS-CoV-2. The dataset comprised deeply sampled blood TCRbeta repertoires from subjects exposed to, actively infected with, or recovered from COVID-19. The material from the prospective study consisted of cDNA or gDNA derived from T cells, B-cell-depleted T cells, or PBMCs. Sample metadata almost always included a de-identified subject ID, COVID-19 status, age in years and sex. Where available, HLA class I and class II types were obtained from metadata supplied by the sample provider rather than from assay-based typing.

V gives up 6 bases and J gives up 3 bases, and the segment between their germline ends measures 20 bases. From its cysteine to its phenylalanine, the CDR3 spans 16 amino acids. Just CDR3 DNA is preserved here, 48 bases in frame from base 1. CDR1 and CDR2 are drawn from the germline V gene (reference sequence): SEHNR, FQNEAQ. Of note for this clone: This clone's antigen is unknown. Base qualities are not recorded, but no much larger clone differs from it by a single base.

What the authors observed across the whole study: The quantity of clinical and demographic metadata differed by source and by participant and was supplied without curation.

Participants in the prospective study were enrolled through a virtual design, were aged roughly 18 to 90 years, and lived in some 24 United States geographic areas. In the prospective study, cohorts were assigned on the basis of participant-reported clinical history obtained from a screening survey and a study questionnaire. In the prospective study, mobile phlebotomists collected whole blood, serum and a nasopharyngeal or oropharyngeal swab from each participant. Prospective study participants could optionally give additional blood draws and questionnaires over an approximately two-month period. Blood samples from the prospective study were shipped frozen or at room temperature prior to DNA extraction. TCRbeta CDR3 regions were amplified from genomic DNA using the immunoSEQ Assay, a bias-controlled multiplex PCR. Processing in the source paper ran as follows. Nucleated cell counts per sample were estimated from amplification of reference gene primers within the assay. To quantify the absolute abundance of each unique TCRbeta CDR3 rearrangement, sequence reads were collapsed and filtered. For each sample, productive Simpson clonality was calculated as the square root of Simpson's diversity index over productive rearrangements. TCRdb obtained this table from immuneACCESS and retained in-frame rearrangements with V and J assigned. These tables miss some clones; where compared with another copy, unresolved V genes account for less than half of the shortfall, and the remainder is unexplained. The V and J calls and the clone size are those of that table, but D and trimming were determined from the DNA. The sample includes around 230,000 clones, with roughly 88% observed a single time. The top ten constitute approximately 2.3% of the sample.

The clonotype was recovered from a woman aged 35 to 49 with acute COVID-19. The sample was PBMCs or T cells enriched from blood (not recorded which). The sequence is built from TRBV7-9 and TRBJ2-5; TRBD1 might be the D gene, on 6 matching bases. CDR3 sequence: CASSSPGRGREETQYF. The sequence in DNA is TGTGCCAGCAGTTCTCCGGGCAGGGGCCGAGAAGAGACCCAGTACTTC. Joined to the reference TRBV7-9 and TRBJ2-5 proteins, this CDR3 gives the full variable domain: DTGVSQNPRHKITKRGQNVTFRCDPISEHNRLYWYRQTLGQGPEFLTYFQNEAQLEKSRLLSDRFSAERPKGSFSTLEIQRTEQGDSAMYLCASSSPGRGREETQYFGPGTRLLVL.